These 8 T cell receptor beta chains came from one sample sequenced in a study of blood T cell repertoires in COVID-19. Produced via immunoSEQ multiplex PCR; TCRdb's table is partial and in-frame only. The table has over 150,000 clones, 70% to 85% seen once. Sequenced input: peripheral blood. These receptor sequences come from a human donor with acute or convalescent COVID-19. The donor label of this sample is uncertain.

The chain has TRBV20-1 and TRBJ1-2; TRBD1 is a possible D gene (5 bases). Germline values: CDR1 DFQATT, CDR2 SNEGSKA (reference sequence). The ends were cut back, 3 bases at V and 2 bases at J, with 16 bases in the middle. The CDR3 extends over 15 amino acids. CDR3 sequence: CSASRGVRTNYGYTF. Written as DNA, the CDR3 is TGCAGTGCTAGTCGGGGGGTCAGAACCAACTATGGCTACACCTTC.

The rearrangement uses TRBV18 and TRBJ1-1; TRBD1 matches 7 bases. From germline, CDR1 is KGHSH and CDR2 LQKENI. Trimming removed 3 bases from V and 0 bases from J; junction bases left unmatched: 4. CDR3 length: 15 residues. The CDR3 spells CASSPPDRMNTEAFF. The DNA of the CDR3 is TGTGCCAGCTCACCCCCGGACAGGATGAACACTGAAGCTTTCTTT.

This clone appeared a single time. The genes are TRBV9 and TRBJ2-2; the match to TRBD1 covers 7 bases. This CDR3 has 15 amino acids. V shed 8 bases, J shed 2 bases, and the junction held 9 bases outside the gene matches. The germline V gene has CDR1 SGDLS and CDR2 YYNGEE. In DNA form, the CDR3 reads TGTGCCAGTTCACCGGGGACAGTTAACACCGGGGAGCTGTTTTTT. It is translated as CASSPGTVNTGELFF. Full variable domain (rest looked up from reference TRBV9 and TRBJ2-2): DSGVTQTPKHLITATGQRVTLRCSPRSGDLSVYWYQQSLDQGLQFLIQYYNGEERAKGNILERFSAQQFPDLHSELNLSSLELGDSALYFCASSPGTVNTGELFFGEGSRLTVL.

The chain has TRBV28 and TRBJ1-1; D is undetermined. Germline V gene lookup returns CDR1 MDHEN and CDR2 SYDVKM. Trimming removed 3 bases at V and 0 bases at J, with 8 bases between. The CDR3 loop spans 14 amino acids. This CDR3 reads CASSLGNLNTEAFF. The CDR3 DNA reads TGTGCCAGCAGTTTGGGCAACTTGAACACTGAAGCTTTCTTT.

The chain carries TRBV18 and TRBJ2-7; 8 bases are shared with TRBD1. Trimming at V came to 5 bases and at J to 0 bases, leaving 15 bases not matched to a gene. CDR1 and CDR2 (germline): KGHSH, LQKENI. The CDR3 runs to 18 residues. This CDR3 is CASSGVGLTGASSYEQYF. The CDR3 nucleotides read TGTGCCAGCTCAGGCGTGGGCCTGACAGGGGCTAGCTCCTACGAGCAGTACTTC.

This clone has only a few counts. The chain uses TRBV11-2 and TRBJ1-2; TRBD1 aligns across 8 bases. The length of the CDR3 is 14 residues. J gave up 5 bases and V 3 bases, and 5 bases lay outside the gene matches. Germline V gene lookup returns CDR1 SGHAT and CDR2 FQNNGV. The CDR3 DNA sequence: TGTGCCAGCAGCTTTCAGGGGGCGGAATATGGCTACACCTTC. As protein: CASSFQGAEYGYTF.

The chain joins TRBV6-5 to TRBJ2-1; 9 bases agree with TRBD1. CDR3 length: 15 amino acids. J was trimmed by 6 bases and V by 6 bases; bases with no gene match: 9. Germline lookup yields CDR1 MNHEY and CDR2 SVGAGI. CDR3 residues: CASRKPGQGSNEQFF. The CDR3, as DNA: TGTGCCAGCAGGAAACCGGGACAGGGCTCCAATGAGCAGTTCTTC.

In this sample, this clone turned up once. CDR3 sequence: CASSEMNRASGNTIYF. The CDR3 nucleotides are TGTGCCAGCAGTGAAATGAACAGGGCCTCTGGAAACACCATATATTTT. The chain combines TRBV6-1 with TRBJ1-3, with D perhaps matching TRBD1 (6 bases). V lost 2 bases, J lost 0 bases, and 11 bases lay in between. This CDR3 has 16 amino acids. Per germline, CDR1 MNHNS and CDR2 SASEGT.